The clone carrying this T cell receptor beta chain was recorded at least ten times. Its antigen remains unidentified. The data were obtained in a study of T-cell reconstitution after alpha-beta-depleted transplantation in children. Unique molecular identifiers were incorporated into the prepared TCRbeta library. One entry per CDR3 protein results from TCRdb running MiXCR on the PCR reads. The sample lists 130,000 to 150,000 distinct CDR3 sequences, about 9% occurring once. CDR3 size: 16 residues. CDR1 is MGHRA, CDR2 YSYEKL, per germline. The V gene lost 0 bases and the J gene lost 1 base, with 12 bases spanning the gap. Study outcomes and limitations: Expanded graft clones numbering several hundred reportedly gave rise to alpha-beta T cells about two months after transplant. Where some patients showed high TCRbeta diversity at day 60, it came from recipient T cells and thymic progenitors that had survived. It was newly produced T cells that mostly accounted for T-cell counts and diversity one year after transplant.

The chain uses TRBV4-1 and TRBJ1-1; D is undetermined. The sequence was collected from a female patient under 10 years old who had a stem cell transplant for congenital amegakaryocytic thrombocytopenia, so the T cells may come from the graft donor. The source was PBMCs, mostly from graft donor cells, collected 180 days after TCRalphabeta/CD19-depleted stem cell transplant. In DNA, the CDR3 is TGCGCCAGCAGCCAAGATCCCCCAGGTGAGAACACTGAAGCTTTCTTT. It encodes CASSQDPPGENTEAFF.